The T cell receptor beta chain under discussion was sequenced for a study of glioma-infiltrating T cells after dendritic cell vaccination. About the research overall: Autologous tumor lysate-pulsed dendritic cell vaccination was given between the early 2000s and the early 2010s.

None of the glioblastoma patients had an isocitrate dehydrogenase mutation. Up to 2 ug genomic DNA was used for TCRB CDR3 amplification. TCRdb's copy holds only in-frame clones and misses some; the assay was immunoSEQ multiplex PCR. The sample has 45,000 to 55,000 clones; 65% to 90% are singletons. Germline CDR1 KGHSH, CDR2 LQKENI. The junction had 2 bases not matched to a gene; V was cut back by 2 bases and J by 8 bases. This CDR3 is 14 amino acids long. Sample: blood, taken before dendritic cell vaccination. The chain combines TRBV18 with TRBJ1-4, with 10 bases aligning to TRBD1. The receptor comes from a human donor with glioblastoma. CDR3 protein: CASSPGTGEEKLFF. The CDR3 bases are TGTGCCAGCTCACCAGGGACAGGGGAAGAAAAACTGTTTTTT.